This T cell receptor beta chain is drawn from a study of CD8 T cells in ankylosing spondylitis. Regarding the study as a whole: Matched synovial fluid from ankylosing spondylitis patients was reported to be enriched for disease-linked clones.

This clonotype was recorded a few times. Antigen: not known. The authors made TCR beta libraries by quantitative 5'-RACE with molecular barcodes. A single record per CDR3 protein comes from TCRdb applying MiXCR to the 5' RACE reads. The table has 250,000 or so distinct CDR3 sequences, under 20% seen once. Unmatched junction bases numbered 6, after V lost 1 base and J lost 3 bases. Germline V gives CDR1 DFQATT, CDR2 SNEGSKA (reference sequence). The CDR3 has 17 residues. The specimen was blood, either unsorted or a sorted T cell fraction (not recorded which). The chain is built from TRBV20-1 and TRBJ2-2; TRBD2 matches 12 bases. The source of this sequence is a male donor with ankylosing spondylitis or in good health (not recorded which). In DNA, the CDR3 is TGCAGTGCTAGAGGGACTCGACTAGCGGGAGACACCGGGGAGCTGTTTTTT. This gives the protein CSARGTRLAGDTGELFF.